This T cell receptor beta chain was recovered during a study of blood T cell repertoires in COVID-19. At the level of the study: Two negative PCRs, clearance, or symptom resolution were required of recovered Cohort 3 donors. Samples taken during acute and convalescent COVID-19 were collected in the United States, Italy and Spain.

The CDR3 spans 15 residues. The germline V gene has CDR1 LGHNA and CDR2 YSLEER. The participants were between about 18 and 90 years old and came from 24 US areas. As to this clone: A read error may account for a junction end that differs from germline.

In the original processing: Nucleated cell counts were estimated from reference gene primer amplification. The protocol was immunoSEQ multiplex PCR, while the TCRdb copy is restricted to in-frame clones and leaves out a portion. That table furnishes V, J and clone size, whereas the DNA furnished D and trimming. The sample includes hundreds of thousands of clones, 86% of them seen just once. The chain joins TRBV4-3 to TRBJ2-7, with D possibly matching TRBD2 (5 bases). This TCR derives from a woman aged 45 to 65 in a cohort exposed to, infected with or recovered from COVID-19 (not recorded which). Source material: PBMCs or T cells enriched from blood (not recorded which). The CDR3 region is CASSQQLEVGYAQYF. DNA of the CDR3: TGCGCCAGCAGCCAACAACTAGAGGTGGGGTACGCGCAGTACTTC.